Listed here are 19 T cell receptor beta chains from one sample, sequenced in a study of shared clonotypes between healthy human individuals. Naive CD8 isolation took CD45RO-negative cells positively selected for CCR7 and excluded terminally differentiated effector memory CD45RA+ cells. Only in-frame clones appear in the TCRdb table, and some are missing; sequencing was by immunoSEQ multiplex PCR. The repertoire holds millions of clones, with about 95% as singletons. Specimen: naive CD8+ T cells sorted from blood. The receptors stem from a man younger than 35 in good health.

This clone was picked up one time. The rearrangement links TRBV14 to TRBJ2-3, with 9 bases lining up with TRBD2. V lost 2 bases and J lost 0; bases outside the gene matches: 6. CDR1 SGHDN and CDR2 FVKESK come from the germline V gene. This CDR3 contains 17 residues. The CDR3 spells CASSQRTSVPSTDTQYF. In DNA form, the CDR3 reads TGTGCCAGCAGCCAAAGGACTAGCGTTCCGAGCACAGATACGCAGTATTTT.

This clone was observed a handful of times. V is TRBV2 and J is TRBJ2-5, with 7 positions matching TRBD2. In germline, CDR1 is SNHLY, CDR2 FYNNEI. The CDR3 length is 16 residues. J gave up 5 bases and V 7 bases, and 16 bases lay outside the gene matches. This CDR3 reads CASKSMGEGRRETQYF. The DNA for the CDR3 is TGTGCCAGCAAGTCTATGGGGGAGGGCCGGAGGGAGACCCAGTACTTC.

The chain uses TRBV9 and TRBJ2-7, with D possibly being TRBD1 or TRBD2 (5 bases each). CDR3 length: 15 residues. The ends were cut back, 3 bases at V and 5 bases at J, with 18 bases in the middle. Germline loops: CDR1 SGDLS, CDR2 YYNGEE. The CDR3 reads CASSAYRDLGHEQYF. CDR3 DNA: TGTGCCAGCAGCGCCTATCGGGACCTCGGGCACGAGCAGTACTTC. Full variable domain (remainder filled in from reference TRBV9 and TRBJ2-7): DSGVTQTPKHLITATGQRVTLRCSPRSGDLSVYWYQQSLDQGLQFLIQYYNGEERAKGNILERFSAQQFPDLHSELNLSSLELGDSALYFCASSAYRDLGHEQYFGPGTRLTVT.

This clone was picked up one time. This rearrangement joins TRBV5-4 to TRBJ2-7, with a tentative D call TRBD1 (6 bases). Germline V gene lookup returns CDR1 SGHNT and CDR2 YYREEE (reference sequence). The CDR3 covers 15 residues. V lost 3 bases, J lost 2 bases, and 15 bases lay in between. The CDR3 sequence: CASSSHWTDTYEQYF. As DNA, the CDR3 is TGTGCCAGCAGCTCGCACTGGACAGACACCTACGAGCAGTACTTC.

The gene calls are TRBV6-5 and TRBJ2-7; TRBD2 might be the D (7 bases). The CDR3 covers 14 residues. Germline V gene lookup returns CDR1 MNHEY and CDR2 SVGAGI. Trimming stripped 4 bases from V and 5 bases from J, with 15 bases between. The CDR3 DNA reads TGTGCCAGCAGTTTTGGGGGGGCTTCCAACGAGCAGTACTTC. It translates to CASSFGGASNEQYF.

As for this clone: At the DNA level, this CDR3 is encoded by other sequences in the same sample as well. The CDR3 is CASSLRPNEQFF. CDR3 bases: TGTGCCAGCAGCCTGCGACCGAATGAGCAGTTCTTC. The chain carries TRBV7-9 and TRBJ2-1; D remains unclear. CDR1 is SEHNR and CDR2 is FQNEAQ in the germline V gene (reference sequence). Trimming took off 5 bases at V and 7 bases at J, with 9 bases between the two ends. This CDR3 comprises 12 residues.

The V gene is TRBV6-5, the J gene TRBJ1-2; 7 bases match TRBD1. CDR1 is MNHEY, CDR2 SVGAGI, per germline. Trimming took 2 bases from V and 3 from J; bases not matched to a gene: 6. The CDR3 runs to 15 residues. The CDR3 here is CASSYQTGSDYGYTF. The CDR3 nucleotides read TGTGCCAGCAGTTACCAGACAGGGTCGGACTATGGCTACACCTTC.

The chain's CDR3 is CASSVGSYEQYF. As DNA, the CDR3 is TGTGCCAGCAGTGTAGGCAGCTACGAGCAGTACTTC. The V gene is TRBV2, the J gene TRBJ2-7, with D uncertain. The germline V gene has CDR1 SNHLY and CDR2 FYNNEI. The ends were cut back, 4 bases at V and 3 bases at J, with 7 bases in the middle. The CDR3 extends over 12 amino acids.

V and J are TRBV5-1 and TRBJ1-1, with 7 bases that match TRBD1. Germline values: CDR1 SGHRS, CDR2 YFSETQ. Trimming at V came to 5 bases and at J to 5 bases, leaving 9 bases not matched to a gene. The CDR3 has 14 amino acids. CDR3 DNA: TGCGCCAGCAGATATCGACAGGGTAGTACTGAAGCTTTCTTT. Protein sequence: CASRYRQGSTEAFF.

V and J are TRBV27 and TRBJ2-3; 12 bases are shared with TRBD2. Unmatched junction bases numbered 10, after V lost 0 bases and J lost 0 bases. Germline assignment: CDR1 MNHEY and CDR2 SMNVEV (reference sequence). The CDR3 has 20 amino acids. The CDR3 sequence is CASSLSTATSGGTSTDTQYF. In DNA form, the CDR3 reads TGTGCCAGCAGTTTATCGACGGCCACTAGCGGGGGGACTAGCACAGATACGCAGTATTTT.

The chain uses TRBV7-8 and TRBJ2-7; 12 bases align to TRBD2. Trimming cost V 3 bases and J 1 base; bases outside gene matches: 1. Germline V lookup: CDR1 SGHVS, CDR2 FQNEAQ. The CDR3 is 15 residues long. The CDR3 DNA is TGTGCCAGCAGCTTCGGACTAGCGGGGTCCTACGAGCAGTACTTC. It translates to CASSFGLAGSYEQYF.

The chain combines TRBV5-1 with TRBJ2-7, with 11 bases identical to TRBD2. V dropped 0 bases and J dropped 2; count of bases not matched to a gene: 4. The germline CDR1 and CDR2 sequences are SGHRS and YFSETQ. The CDR3 loop spans 16 amino acids. DNA for the CDR3: TGCGCCAGCAGCTTGGGACTAGCGGGGCCTCCCTACGAGCAGTACTTC. Residues: CASSLGLAGPPYEQYF.

V and J are TRBV19 and TRBJ1-2; the D is unclear. Trimming stripped 5 bases from V and 4 bases from J, with 11 bases between. The CDR3 is 13 residues long. Germline V gene sequence: CDR1 LNHDA, CDR2 SQIVND (reference sequence). The CDR3 sequence is CASSPHISYGYTF. CDR3 nucleotides: TGTGCCAGTAGTCCTCACATATCCTATGGCTACACCTTC.

This chain links TRBV13 with TRBJ1-4; D is unclear. CDR3 length: 12 residues. The V gene's germline CDR1 is PRHDT and CDR2 FYEKMQ (reference sequence). V was trimmed by 3 bases and J by 6 bases, leaving 5 bases between them. In DNA form, the CDR3 reads TGTGCCAGCAGCTTTGGGGATGAAAAACTGTTTTTT. Its protein is CASSFGDEKLFF.

The chain combines TRBV28 with TRBJ1-5, with D possibly matching TRBD1 (5 bases). V was clipped by 11 bases and J by 0 bases, with 14 bases between them. This CDR3 has 14 amino acids. Germline assignment: CDR1 MDHEN and CDR2 SYDVKM. The CDR3 spells CAVLGPYSNQPQHF. CDR3 in DNA: TGTGCCGTTTTGGGGCCCTATAGCAATCAGCCCCAGCATTTT.

The chain couples TRBV11-2 to TRBJ2-7; perhaps TRBD2 as D (7 bases). The V end lost 0 bases, the J end lost 6 bases, and 27 bases lay between the germline ends. In germline, CDR1 is SGHAT, CDR2 FQNNGV. The CDR3 is 19 residues long. The CDR3 loop is CASSLEGWGGGSPGVEQYF. For the CDR3, the DNA is TGTGCCAGCAGCTTAGAAGGGTGGGGCGGGGGCTCTCCTGGAGTCGAGCAGTACTTC. The full variable domain, rest sourced from reference TRBV11-2 and TRBJ2-7, is EAGVAQSPRYKIIEKRQSVAFWCNPISGHATLYWYQQILGQGPKLLIQFQNNGVVDDSQLPKDRFSAERLKGVDSTLKIQPAKLEDSAVYLCASSLEGWGGGSPGVEQYFGPGTRLTVT.

V usage is TRBV5-6 and J usage is TRBJ1-1; D is unresolved. V lost 1 base and J lost 6, with 4 bases in between. Germline V gene sequence: CDR1 SGHDT, CDR2 YYEEEE. The CDR3 covers 11 residues. The CDR3 reads CASSLLSEAFF. As DNA, the CDR3 is TGTGCCAGCAGCTTGTTGTCTGAAGCTTTCTTT.

J is TRBJ2-7 and V is TRBV10-3, with D perhaps TRBD1 or TRBD2 (5 bases each). Trimming cost V 4 bases and J 4 bases, with 14 bases left between them. The CDR3 extends over 14 amino acids. CDR1 is ENHRY and CDR2 is SYGVKD in the germline V gene. DNA of the CDR3: TGTGCCATCAGTGGCTATGGGGGAATGTACGAGCAGTACTTC. It codes for CAISGYGGMYEQYF.

The chain uses TRBV9 and TRBJ2-5; 7 positions match TRBD1. CDR1 and CDR2 (germline): SGDLS, YYNGEE. The CDR3 runs 16 residues. V shed 3 bases, J shed 0 bases, and the junction held 8 bases outside the gene matches. This CDR3 reads CASSAQPGQNQETQYF. The CDR3 DNA reads as TGTGCCAGCAGCGCCCAACCGGGACAGAACCAAGAGACCCAGTACTTC.